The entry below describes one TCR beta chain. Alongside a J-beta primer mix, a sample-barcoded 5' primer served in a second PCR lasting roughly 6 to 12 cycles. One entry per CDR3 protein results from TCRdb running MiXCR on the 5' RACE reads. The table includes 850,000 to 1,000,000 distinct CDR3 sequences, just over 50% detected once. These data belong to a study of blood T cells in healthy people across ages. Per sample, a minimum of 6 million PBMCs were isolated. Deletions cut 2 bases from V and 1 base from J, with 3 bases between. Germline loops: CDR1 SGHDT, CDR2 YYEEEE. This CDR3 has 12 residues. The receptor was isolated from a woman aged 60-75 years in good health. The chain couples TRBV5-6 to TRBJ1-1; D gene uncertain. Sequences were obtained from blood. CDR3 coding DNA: TGTGCCAGCAGCTTCCCGAACACTGAAGCTTTCTTT. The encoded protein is CASSFPNTEAFF.